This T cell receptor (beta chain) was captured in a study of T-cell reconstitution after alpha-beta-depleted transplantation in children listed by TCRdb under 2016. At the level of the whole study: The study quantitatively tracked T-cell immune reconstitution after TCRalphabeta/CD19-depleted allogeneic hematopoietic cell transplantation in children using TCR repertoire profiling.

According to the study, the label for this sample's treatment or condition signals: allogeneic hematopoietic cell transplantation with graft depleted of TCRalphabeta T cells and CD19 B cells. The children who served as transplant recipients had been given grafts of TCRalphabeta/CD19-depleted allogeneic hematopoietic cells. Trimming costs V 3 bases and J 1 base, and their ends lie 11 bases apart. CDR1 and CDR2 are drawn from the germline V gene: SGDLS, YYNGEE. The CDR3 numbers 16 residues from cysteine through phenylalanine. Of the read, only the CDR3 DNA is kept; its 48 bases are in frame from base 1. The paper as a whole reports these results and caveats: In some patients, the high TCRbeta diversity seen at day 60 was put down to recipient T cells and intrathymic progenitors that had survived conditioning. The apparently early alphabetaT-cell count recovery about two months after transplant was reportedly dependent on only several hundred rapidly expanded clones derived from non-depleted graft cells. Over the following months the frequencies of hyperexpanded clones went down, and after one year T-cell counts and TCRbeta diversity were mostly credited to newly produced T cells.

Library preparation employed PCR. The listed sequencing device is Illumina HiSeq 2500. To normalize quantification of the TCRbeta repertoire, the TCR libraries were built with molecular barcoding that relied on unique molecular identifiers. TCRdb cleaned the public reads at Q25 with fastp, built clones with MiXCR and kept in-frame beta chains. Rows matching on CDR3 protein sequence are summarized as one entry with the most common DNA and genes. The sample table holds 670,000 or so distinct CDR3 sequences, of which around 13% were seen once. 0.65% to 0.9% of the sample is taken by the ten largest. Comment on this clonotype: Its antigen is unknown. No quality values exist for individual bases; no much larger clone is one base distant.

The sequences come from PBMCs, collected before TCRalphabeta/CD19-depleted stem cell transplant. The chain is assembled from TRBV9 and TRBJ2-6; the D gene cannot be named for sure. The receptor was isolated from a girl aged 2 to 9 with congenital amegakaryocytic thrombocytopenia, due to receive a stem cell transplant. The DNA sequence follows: TGTGCCAGCAGCGGTAGTCCCTGGTCTGGGGCCAACGTCCTGACTTTC. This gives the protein CASSGSPWSGANVLTF.